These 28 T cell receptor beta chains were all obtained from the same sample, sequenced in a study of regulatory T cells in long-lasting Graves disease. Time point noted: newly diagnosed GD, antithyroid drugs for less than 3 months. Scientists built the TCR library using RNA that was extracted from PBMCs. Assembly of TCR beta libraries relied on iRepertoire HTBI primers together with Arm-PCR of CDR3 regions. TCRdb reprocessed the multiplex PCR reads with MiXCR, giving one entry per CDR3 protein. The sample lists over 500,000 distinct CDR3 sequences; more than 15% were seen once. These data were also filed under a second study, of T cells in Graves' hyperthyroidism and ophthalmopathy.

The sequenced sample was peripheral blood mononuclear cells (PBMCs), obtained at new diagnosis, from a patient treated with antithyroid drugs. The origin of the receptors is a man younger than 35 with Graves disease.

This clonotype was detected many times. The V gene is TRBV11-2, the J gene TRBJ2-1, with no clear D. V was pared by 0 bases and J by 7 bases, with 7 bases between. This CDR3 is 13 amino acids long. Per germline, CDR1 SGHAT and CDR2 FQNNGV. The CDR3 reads CASSLDAANEQFF. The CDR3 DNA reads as TGTGCCAGCAGCTTAGATGCGGCAAATGAGCAGTTCTTC.

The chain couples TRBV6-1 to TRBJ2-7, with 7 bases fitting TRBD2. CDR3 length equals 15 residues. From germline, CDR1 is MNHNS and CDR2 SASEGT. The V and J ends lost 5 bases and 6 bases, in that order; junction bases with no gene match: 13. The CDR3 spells CASSPLAFPNGEQYF. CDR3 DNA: TGTGCCAGCAGTCCACTAGCGTTCCCAAACGGCGAGCAGTACTTC.

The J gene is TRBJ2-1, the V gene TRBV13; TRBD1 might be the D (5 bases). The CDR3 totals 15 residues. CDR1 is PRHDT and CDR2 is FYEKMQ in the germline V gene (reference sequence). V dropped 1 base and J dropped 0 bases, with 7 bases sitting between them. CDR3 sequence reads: CASSLEGISYNEQFF. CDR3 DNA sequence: TGTGCCAGCAGCTTAGAGGGGATCTCCTACAATGAGCAGTTCTTC.

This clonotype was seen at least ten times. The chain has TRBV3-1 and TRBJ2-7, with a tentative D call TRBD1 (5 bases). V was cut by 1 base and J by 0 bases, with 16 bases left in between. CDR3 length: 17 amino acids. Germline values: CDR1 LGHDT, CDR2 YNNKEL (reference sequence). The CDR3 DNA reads TGTGCCAGCAGCCAAGTAGGGGCCAAGATTAACTCCTACGAGCAGTACTTC. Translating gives CASSQVGAKINSYEQYF.

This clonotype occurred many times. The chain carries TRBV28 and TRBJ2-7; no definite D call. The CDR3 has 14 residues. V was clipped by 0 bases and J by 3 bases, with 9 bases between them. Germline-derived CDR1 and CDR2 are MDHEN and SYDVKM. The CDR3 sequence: CASSLWVMGYEQYF. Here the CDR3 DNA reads TGTGCCAGCAGTTTATGGGTTATGGGCTACGAGCAGTACTTC.

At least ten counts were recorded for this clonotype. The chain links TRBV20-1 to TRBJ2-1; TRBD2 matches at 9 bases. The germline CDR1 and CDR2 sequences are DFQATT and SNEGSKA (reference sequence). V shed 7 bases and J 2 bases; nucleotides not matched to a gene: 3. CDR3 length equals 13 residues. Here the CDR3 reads CSGLAGAYNEQFF. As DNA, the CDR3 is TGCAGTGGTTTAGCGGGGGCCTACAATGAGCAGTTCTTC.

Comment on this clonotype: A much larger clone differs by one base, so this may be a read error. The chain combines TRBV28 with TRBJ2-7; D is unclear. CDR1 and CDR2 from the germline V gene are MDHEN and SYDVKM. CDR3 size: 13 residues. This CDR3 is CACRRSTYHEQYF. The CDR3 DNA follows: TGTGCCTGCAGGCGGAGCACATACCACGAGCAGTACTTC.

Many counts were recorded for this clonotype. The CDR3 DNA reads TGTGCCAGCAGCCGGCGAAGGGGGCAGGAGCAGTACTTC. Translated: CASSRRRGQEQYF. The chain links TRBV5-6 to TRBJ2-7; 7 bases are a match to TRBD1. Germline V CDR1 and CDR2: SGHDT, YYEEEE. V was clipped by 4 bases and J by 7 bases; unmatched bases: 8. The CDR3 covers 13 residues.

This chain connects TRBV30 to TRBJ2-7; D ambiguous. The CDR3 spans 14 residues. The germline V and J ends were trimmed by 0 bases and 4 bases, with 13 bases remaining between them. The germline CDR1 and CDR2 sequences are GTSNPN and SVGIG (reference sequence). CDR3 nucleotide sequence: TGTGCCTGGAGTGTAGGCGGACCGCCGTACGAGCAGTACTTC. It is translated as CAWSVGGPPYEQYF.

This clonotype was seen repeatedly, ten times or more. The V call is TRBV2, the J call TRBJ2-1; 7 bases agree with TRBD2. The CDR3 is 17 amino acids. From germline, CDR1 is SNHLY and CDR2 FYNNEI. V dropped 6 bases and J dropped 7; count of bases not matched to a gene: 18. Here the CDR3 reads CASRDHRGAGVGNEQFF. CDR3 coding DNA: TGTGCCAGCAGAGACCACCGCGGGGCGGGAGTAGGGAATGAGCAGTTCTTC.

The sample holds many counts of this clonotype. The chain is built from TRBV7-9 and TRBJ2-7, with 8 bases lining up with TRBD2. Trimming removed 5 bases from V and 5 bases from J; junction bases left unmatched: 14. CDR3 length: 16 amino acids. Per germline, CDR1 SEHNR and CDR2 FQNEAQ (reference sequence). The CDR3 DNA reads TGTGCCAGCAGCCCCCTCTTCGGACTAGCAGGCAACGAGCAGTACTTC. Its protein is CASSPLFGLAGNEQYF. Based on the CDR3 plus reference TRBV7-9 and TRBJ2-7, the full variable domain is DTGVSQNPRHKITKRGQNVTFRCDPISEHNRLYWYRQTLGQGPEFLTYFQNEAQLEKSRLLSDRFSAERPKGSFSTLEIQRTEQGDSAMYLCASSPLFGLAGNEQYFGPGTRLTVT.

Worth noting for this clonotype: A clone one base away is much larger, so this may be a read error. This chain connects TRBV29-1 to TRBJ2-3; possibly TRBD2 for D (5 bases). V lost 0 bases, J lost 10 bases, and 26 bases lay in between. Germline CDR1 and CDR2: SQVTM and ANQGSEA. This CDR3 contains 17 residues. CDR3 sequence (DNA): TGCAGCGTTGAAGAGGGCGTGGGCCTCCGGGGTAAGGATGCGCAGTATTTT. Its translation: CSVEEGVGLRGKDAQYF.

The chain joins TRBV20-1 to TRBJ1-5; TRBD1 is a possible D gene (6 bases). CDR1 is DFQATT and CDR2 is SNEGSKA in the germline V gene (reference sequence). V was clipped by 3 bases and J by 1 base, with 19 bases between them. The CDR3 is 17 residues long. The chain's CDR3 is CSARSGQPLSSNQPQHF. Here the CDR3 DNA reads TGCAGTGCTAGGAGTGGACAGCCCTTGTCGAGCAATCAGCCCCAGCATTTT.

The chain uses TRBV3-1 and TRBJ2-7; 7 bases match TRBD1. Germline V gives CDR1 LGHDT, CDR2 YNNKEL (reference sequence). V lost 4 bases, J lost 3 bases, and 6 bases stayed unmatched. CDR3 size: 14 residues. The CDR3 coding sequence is TGTGCCAGCAGCCGACGGACAGGCTACTACGAGCAGTACTTC. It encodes CASSRRTGYYEQYF.

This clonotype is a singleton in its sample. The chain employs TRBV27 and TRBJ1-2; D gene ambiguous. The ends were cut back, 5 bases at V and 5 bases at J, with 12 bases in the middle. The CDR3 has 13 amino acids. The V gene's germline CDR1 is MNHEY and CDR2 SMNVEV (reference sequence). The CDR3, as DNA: TGTGCCAGCAGTCGGAACCTTTTTTATGGCTACACCTTC. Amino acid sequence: CASSRNLFYGYTF.

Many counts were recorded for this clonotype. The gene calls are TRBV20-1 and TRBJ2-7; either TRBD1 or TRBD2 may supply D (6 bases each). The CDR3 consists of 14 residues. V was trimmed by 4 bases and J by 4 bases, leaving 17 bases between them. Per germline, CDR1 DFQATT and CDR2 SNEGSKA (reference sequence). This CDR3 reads CSAKFGGGPYEQYF. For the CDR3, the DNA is TGCAGTGCTAAGTTCGGAGGGGGGCCTTACGAGCAGTACTTC.

CDR3 sequence: CAISRQGQGAGETQYF. CDR3 DNA: TGTGCCATCAGTCGGCAGGGACAGGGGGCGGGAGAGACCCAGTACTTC. The chain couples TRBV10-3 to TRBJ2-5; 12 bases line up with TRBD1. J gave up 4 bases and V 5 bases, and 8 bases lay outside the gene matches. Germline V gene data show CDR1 as ENHRY and CDR2 as SYGVKD. The CDR3 loop spans 16 amino acids.

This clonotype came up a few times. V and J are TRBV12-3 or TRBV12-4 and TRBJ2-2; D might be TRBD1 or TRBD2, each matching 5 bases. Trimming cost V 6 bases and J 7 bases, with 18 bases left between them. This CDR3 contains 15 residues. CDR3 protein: CASRRAGTSGGELFF. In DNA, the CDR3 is TGTGCCAGCAGACGGGCCGGGACGTCTGGCGGGGAGCTGTTTTTT.

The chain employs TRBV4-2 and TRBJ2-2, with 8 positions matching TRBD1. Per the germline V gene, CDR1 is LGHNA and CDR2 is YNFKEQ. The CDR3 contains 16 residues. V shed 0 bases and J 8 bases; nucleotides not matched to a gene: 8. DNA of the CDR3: TGTGCCAGCAGCCAAGAAACTTTGGACAGGGCTGGGGAGCTGTTTTTT. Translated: CASSQETLDRAGELFF.

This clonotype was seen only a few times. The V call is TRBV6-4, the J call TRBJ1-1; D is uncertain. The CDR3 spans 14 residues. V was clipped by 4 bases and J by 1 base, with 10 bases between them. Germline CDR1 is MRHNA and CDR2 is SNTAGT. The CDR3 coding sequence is TGTGCCAGCAGTGGCTCGCCCTGGAACACTGAAGCTTTCTTT. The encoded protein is CASSGSPWNTEAFF.

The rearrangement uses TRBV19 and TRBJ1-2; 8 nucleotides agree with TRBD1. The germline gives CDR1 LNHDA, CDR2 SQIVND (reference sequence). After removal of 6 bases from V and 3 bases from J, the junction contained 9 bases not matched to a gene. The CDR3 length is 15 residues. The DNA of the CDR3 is TGTGCCAGTAGCCCTGGACAGGGAACGTACTATGGCTACACCTTC. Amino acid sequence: CASSPGQGTYYGYTF.

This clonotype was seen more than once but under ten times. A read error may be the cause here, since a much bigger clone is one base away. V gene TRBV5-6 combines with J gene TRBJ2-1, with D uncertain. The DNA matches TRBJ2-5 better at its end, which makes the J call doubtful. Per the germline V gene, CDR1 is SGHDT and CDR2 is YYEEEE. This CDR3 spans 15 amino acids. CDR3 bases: TGTGCCAGCAGCCGAACTCGAAATAGCCAAGAGACCCAGTACTTC. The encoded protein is CASSRTRNSQETQYF.

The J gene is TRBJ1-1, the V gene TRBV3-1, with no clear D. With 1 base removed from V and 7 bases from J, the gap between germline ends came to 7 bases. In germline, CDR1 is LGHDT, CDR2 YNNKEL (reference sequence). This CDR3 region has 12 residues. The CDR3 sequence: CASSQGPFEAFF. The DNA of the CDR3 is TGTGCCAGCAGCCAAGGACCTTTTGAAGCTTTCTTT.

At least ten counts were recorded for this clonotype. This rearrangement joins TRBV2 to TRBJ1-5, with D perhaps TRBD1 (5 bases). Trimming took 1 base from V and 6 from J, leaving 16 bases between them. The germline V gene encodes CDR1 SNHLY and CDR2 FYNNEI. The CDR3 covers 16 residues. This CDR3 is CASSEVSRASGQPQHF. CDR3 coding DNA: TGTGCCAGCAGTGAAGTCTCCAGGGCATCGGGTCAGCCCCAGCATTTT. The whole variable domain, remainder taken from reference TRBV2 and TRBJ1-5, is EPEVTQTPSHQVTQMGQEVILRCVPISNHLYFYWYRQILGQKVEFLVSFYNNEISEKSEIFDDQFSVERPDGSNFTLKIRSTKLEDSAMYFCASSEVSRASGQPQHFGDGTRLSIL.

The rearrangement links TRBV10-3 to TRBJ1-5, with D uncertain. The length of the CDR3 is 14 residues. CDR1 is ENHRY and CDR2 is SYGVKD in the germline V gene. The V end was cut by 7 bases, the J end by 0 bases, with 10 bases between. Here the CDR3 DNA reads TGTGCCATCAAGACGGCTTATAGCAATCAGCCCCAGCATTTT. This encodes CAIKTAYSNQPQHF.

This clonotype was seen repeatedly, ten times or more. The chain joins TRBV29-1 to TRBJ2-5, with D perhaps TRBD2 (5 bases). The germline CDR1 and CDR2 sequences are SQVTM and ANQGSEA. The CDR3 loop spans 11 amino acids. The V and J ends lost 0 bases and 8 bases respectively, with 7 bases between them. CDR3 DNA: TGCAGCGTTGAAGACCCGGGAACCCAGTACTTC. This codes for CSVEDPGTQYF. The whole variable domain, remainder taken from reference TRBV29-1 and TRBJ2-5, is SAVISQKPSRDICQRGTSLTIQCQVDSQVTMMFWYRQQPGQSLTLIATANQGSEATYESGFVIDKFPISRPNLTFSTLTVSNMSPEDSSIYLCSVEDPGTQYFGPGTRLLVL.

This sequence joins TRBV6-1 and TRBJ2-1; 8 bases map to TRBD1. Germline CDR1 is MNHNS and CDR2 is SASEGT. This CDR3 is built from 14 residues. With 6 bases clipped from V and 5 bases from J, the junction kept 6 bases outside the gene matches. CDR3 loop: CASSTGTGNNEQFF. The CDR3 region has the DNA TGTGCCAGCAGCACCGGGACAGGCAACAATGAGCAGTTCTTC.

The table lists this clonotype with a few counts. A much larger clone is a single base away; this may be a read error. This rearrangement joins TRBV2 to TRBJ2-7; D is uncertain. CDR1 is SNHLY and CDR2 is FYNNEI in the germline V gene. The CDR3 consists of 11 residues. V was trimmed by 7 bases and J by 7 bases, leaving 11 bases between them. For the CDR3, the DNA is TGTGCCAGCACCCCCTTATGGGAGCAGTACTTC. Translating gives CASTPLWEQYF.